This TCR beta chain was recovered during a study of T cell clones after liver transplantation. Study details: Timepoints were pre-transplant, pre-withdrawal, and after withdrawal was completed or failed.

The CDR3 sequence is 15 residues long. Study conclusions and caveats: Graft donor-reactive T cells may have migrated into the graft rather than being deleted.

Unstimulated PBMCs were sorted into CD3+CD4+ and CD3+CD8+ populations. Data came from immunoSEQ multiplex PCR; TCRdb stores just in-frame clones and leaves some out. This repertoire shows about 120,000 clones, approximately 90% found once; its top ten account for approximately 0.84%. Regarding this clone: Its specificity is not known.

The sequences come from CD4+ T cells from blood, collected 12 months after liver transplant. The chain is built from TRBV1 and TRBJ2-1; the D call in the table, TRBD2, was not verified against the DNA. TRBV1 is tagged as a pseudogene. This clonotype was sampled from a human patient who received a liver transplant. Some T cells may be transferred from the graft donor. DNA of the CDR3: TGCACCAGCAGCCAAGATTCCGGGAGCAGGAATGAGCAGTTCTTC. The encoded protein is CTSSQDSGSRNEQFF.